This T cell receptor beta chain originates from a study of blood T cell repertoires in COVID-19. Study context: Sites in the United States, Italy and Spain provided acute and convalescent COVID-19 samples. From T cells, B-cell-depleted T cells, or PBMCs came the material, which was cDNA or gDNA.

V shed 3 bases and J shed 1 base, with 6 bases lying between them. The CDR3 runs 13 residues. In germline, CDR1 is MNHEY, CDR2 SMNVEV (reference sequence). How the authors handled the data: Using reference gene primer amplification, nucleated cell counts were estimated. The protocol was immunoSEQ multiplex PCR, while the TCRdb copy is restricted to in-frame clones and leaves out a portion. The D gene and trimming were derived from the DNA, and the V and J assignments and clone size from that table. The sample lists some 86,000 clones; around 93% were seen once. What was sequenced was peripheral blood. The source of this sequence is a human donor with active COVID-19. The donor label of this sample is uncertain. The rearrangement links TRBV27 to TRBJ1-2; D gene uncertain. CDR3 nucleotide sequence: TGTGCCAGCAGTTTTGGGCTTAACTATGGCTACACCTTC. It codes for CASSFGLNYGYTF.